A single sample gave rise to the 19 T cell receptor beta chains below, sequenced in a study of OX40 agonist ivuxolimab in advanced cancers. The protocol was immunoSEQ multiplex PCR, while the TCRdb copy is restricted to in-frame clones and leaves out a portion. The sample includes 30,000 to 40,000 clones, roughly 82% of them seen just once. The starting material was CD4+ or CD8+ T cells sorted from blood, obtained in a trial of the OX40 agonist ivuxolimab. The origin of the receptors is an adult with an advanced solid tumor such as melanoma, head and neck, liver or kidney cancer.

The CDR3 DNA reads as TGTGCCAGCAGCTTAGGGCGGCTTCCTGGAAACACCATATATTTT. It is translated as CASSLGRLPGNTIYF. The gene calls are TRBV7-9 and TRBJ1-3; D gene unclear. Germline V gene data show CDR1 as SEHNR and CDR2 as FQNEAQ (reference sequence). V was clipped by 1 base and J by 2 bases, with 9 bases between them. The length of the CDR3 is 15 residues.

V gene TRBV28 combines with J gene TRBJ1-5, with D possibly being TRBD1 (5 bases). The ends were cut back, 4 bases at V and 0 bases at J, with 22 bases in the middle. The CDR3 has 19 residues. Germline CDR1 MDHEN, CDR2 SYDVKM. The CDR3 bases are TGTGCCAGCAGTTATACTGACAGCCAGACACGATATAGCAATCAGCCCCAGCATTTT. It codes for CASSYTDSQTRYSNQPQHF. Filled out from reference TRBV28 and TRBJ1-5, the complete variable domain reads DVKVTQSSRYLVKRTGEKVFLECVQDMDHENMFWYRQDPGLGLRLIYFSYDVKMKEKGDIPEGYSVSREKKERFSLILESASTNQTSMYLCASSYTDSQTRYSNQPQHFGDGTRLSIL.

This clone was detected only a few times. The chain couples TRBV28 to TRBJ2-7; D is possibly TRBD2 (5 bases). With 5 bases removed from V and 3 bases from J, the gap between germline ends came to 23 bases. CDR1 and CDR2 (germline): MDHEN, SYDVKM. The CDR3 length is 17 residues. The CDR3 is CASSLGVGGDVLYEQYF. The DNA of the CDR3 is TGTGCCAGCAGTCTCGGGGTAGGCGGAGATGTACTCTACGAGCAGTACTTC.

The V gene is TRBV5-8, the J gene TRBJ1-1, with TRBD1 identical over 8 bases. The germline gives CDR1 SGHTS, CDR2 YDEGEE. The CDR3 spans 13 residues. The V gene end was trimmed by 4 bases and the J gene end by 5 bases; junction bases not matched to a gene: 4. The CDR3 DNA reads as TGTGCCAGCAGCCAGGGGGCACGGACTGAAGCTTTCTTT. Translating gives CASSQGARTEAFF.

The V and J genes are TRBV27 and TRBJ2-7; D gene unclear. V lost 2 bases, J lost 3 bases, and 11 bases lay in between. Germline CDR1 reads MNHEY; CDR2 reads SMNVEV (reference sequence). CDR3 size: 14 residues. CDR3 bases: TGTGCCAGCAGTTTACAAGGCAGCTTCTACGAGCAGTACTTC. The encoded protein is CASSLQGSFYEQYF.

This clone has just one count. The V and J genes are TRBV7-9 and TRBJ2-7; 12 positions agree with TRBD2. The V and J ends lost 2 bases and 6 bases, in that order; junction bases with no gene match: 5. Per the germline V gene, CDR1 is SEHNR and CDR2 is FQNEAQ (reference sequence). The CDR3 runs to 15 residues. Here the CDR3 reads CASSLRLAGGPEQYF. The CDR3 DNA sequence: TGTGCCAGCAGCTTACGGCTAGCGGGAGGGCCCGAGCAGTACTTC.

The gene calls are TRBV11-2 and TRBJ2-7; perhaps TRBD1 as D (5 bases). V was cut by 2 bases and J by 3 bases, with 8 bases left in between. CDR3 size: 13 residues. Per the germline V gene, CDR1 is SGHAT and CDR2 is FQNNGV. CDR3 residues: CASSLNQGYEQYF. The CDR3 region has the DNA TGTGCCAGCAGCTTAAACCAGGGCTACGAGCAGTACTTC.

V usage is TRBV4-2 and J usage is TRBJ2-2, with no clear D. The CDR3 consists of 13 residues. In germline, CDR1 is LGHNA, CDR2 YNFKEQ. Trimming removed 4 bases from V and 6 bases from J, with 9 bases in between. The CDR3 sequence: CASSPQVPGELFF. The CDR3 DNA reads as TGTGCCAGCAGCCCTCAGGTCCCCGGGGAGCTGTTTTTT.

The J gene is TRBJ2-5, the V gene TRBV18; TRBD1 aligns across 8 bases. This CDR3 has 14 residues. CDR1 and CDR2 (germline): KGHSH, LQKENI. The V segment lost 8 bases and the J segment 5 bases; nucleotides outside the gene matches: 10. CDR3 DNA: TGTGCCAGCGACGACAGGGGTCATACGGAGACCCAGTACTTC. This translates into CASDDRGHTETQYF.

CDR3 sequence (DNA): TGTGCCAGCAGTTCCCCGAGGCCACCGCAGTCATTTGCGCAGTATTTT. It is translated as CASSSPRPPQSFAQYF. The gene calls are TRBV28 and TRBJ2-3; D is ambiguous. The germline gives CDR1 MDHEN, CDR2 SYDVKM. This CDR3 is 16 amino acids long. Trimming removed 4 bases from V and 10 bases from J, with 24 bases in between.

This chain connects TRBV2 to TRBJ2-3; D ambiguous. This CDR3 comprises 19 residues. CDR1 SNHLY and CDR2 FYNNEI come from the germline V gene. V lost 2 bases and J lost 2, with 23 bases in between. CDR3 sequence reads: CASSEIFQKPSFYTDTQYF. The CDR3, as DNA: TGTGCCAGCAGTGAAATTTTCCAGAAGCCCAGCTTTTACACAGATACGCAGTATTTT. The full variable domain, with the rest looked up from reference TRBV2 and TRBJ2-3, is EPEVTQTPSHQVTQMGQEVILRCVPISNHLYFYWYRQILGQKVEFLVSFYNNEISEKSEIFDDQFSVERPDGSNFTLKIRSTKLEDSAMYFCASSEIFQKPSFYTDTQYFGPGTRLTVL.

The chain uses TRBV5-4 and TRBJ2-1, with 12 bases that match TRBD1. The germline V gene encodes CDR1 SGHNT and CDR2 YYREEE (reference sequence). Germline trimming cut 5 bases from V and 6 bases from J; bases unmatched to any gene: 6. CDR3 length: 15 amino acids. In DNA form, the CDR3 reads TGTGCCAGCAGACTGGGACAGGGGGCGTTCAATGAGCAGTTCTTC. Translated: CASRLGQGAFNEQFF.

The chain joins TRBV11-3 to TRBJ2-2; TRBD2 agrees at 8 bases. CDR1 and CDR2 from the germline V gene are SGHNT and YENEEA. The CDR3 sequence is 18 residues long. Losses at the gene ends were 1 base for V and 7 bases for J; bases not matched to a gene: 14. The DNA of the CDR3 is TGTGCCAGCAGCTTAGGCGTAAGCGGGAGCTTGGAGAGCGGGGAGCTGTTTTTT. Amino acid sequence: CASSLGVSGSLESGELFF. Complete variable domain (other parts from reference TRBV11-3 and TRBJ2-2): EAGVVQSPRYKIIEKKQPVAFWCNPISGHNTLYWYLQNLGQGPELLIRYENEEAVDDSQLPKDRFSAERLKGVDSTLKIQPAELGDSAVYLCASSLGVSGSLESGELFFGEGSRLTVL.

The genes are TRBV9 and TRBJ2-1; 8 bases agree with TRBD1. CDR1 is SGDLS, CDR2 YYNGEE, per germline. This CDR3 region has 15 residues. Trimming took 3 bases from V and 1 from J; bases not matched to a gene: 3. The chain's CDR3 is CASSARQGSYNEQFF. The CDR3 nucleotides are TGTGCCAGCAGCGCTCGACAGGGGTCCTACAATGAGCAGTTCTTC.

This clone was recorded once. This chain links TRBV9 with TRBJ1-4, with D possibly TRBD1 on 5 matching bases. Germline lookup yields CDR1 SGDLS and CDR2 YYNGEE. Trimming stripped 0 bases from V and 8 bases from J, with 11 bases between. The CDR3 sequence is 14 residues long. As DNA, the CDR3 is TGTGCCAGCAGCGTAGCCGGGGCCGGGGAAAAACTGTTTTTT. Its protein product is CASSVAGAGEKLFF.

The rearrangement joins TRBV4-2 to TRBJ1-2; the match to TRBD1 covers 7 bases. The trim removed 4 bases at V and 2 bases at J, leaving 13 bases unmatched. The germline CDR1 and CDR2 sequences are LGHNA and YNFKEQ. The CDR3 runs to 17 residues. Written as DNA, the CDR3 is TGTGCCAGCAGCCCCGGGACAGAATCCACCTTAAACTATGGCTACACCTTC. Protein product: CASSPGTESTLNYGYTF.

J is TRBJ1-4 and V is TRBV7-9; D is unresolved. CDR1 and CDR2 (germline): SEHNR, FQNEAQ (reference sequence). The V gene lost 1 base and the J gene lost 0 bases, with 12 bases spanning the gap. The CDR3 sequence is 17 residues long. Written as DNA, the CDR3 is TGTGCCAGCAGCTTAGAAGGGAAGGGTCCAACTAATGAAAAACTGTTTTTT. Protein sequence: CASSLEGKGPTNEKLFF.

About this clone: One junction end disagrees with the germline gene, perhaps due to a read error. The chain couples TRBV4-1 to TRBJ2-7; 8 positions match TRBD2. The CDR3 extends over 15 amino acids. Germline V CDR1 and CDR2: MGHRA, YSYEKL. The CDR3 loop reads CASSQERGSSYEQYF. As DNA, the CDR3 is TGTGCCAGCAGCCAAGAGCGGGGGAGCTCCTACGAGCAGTACTTC.

The gene calls are TRBV7-3 and TRBJ2-7, with 7 positions matching TRBD2. The germline V gene encodes CDR1 SGHTA and CDR2 FQGTGA. V was pared by 3 bases and J by 2 bases, with 13 bases of the junction left unmatched. The CDR3 loop spans 17 amino acids. In DNA form, the CDR3 reads TGTGCCAGCAGCTTCGCCCCACTCAGCGGGGCCGCCTACGAGCAGTACTTC. Translated, it gives CASSFAPLSGAAYEQYF.